This T cell receptor beta chain was profiled in a study of T cell repertoires in cytomegalovirus infection. This clonotype was observed a handful of times. The antigen remains unidentified. Findings of the study overall: Ex vivo responses were dominated by HLA-C-restricted CMV-specific TCR beta clonotypes.

Between the trimmed V and J ends, which lost 4 bases and 8 bases, there was a span of 23 bases. In germline, CDR1 is MDHEN, CDR2 SYDVKM. This CDR3 is built from 16 residues. TCRdb re-derived calls from the reads in MiXCR, one entry per CDR3 protein. The sample comprises approximately 1,000,000 distinct CDR3 sequences, about a third of which are singletons, and under 15% rests with the top ten. This specimen consisted of cultured CD8+ T cells from PBMCs, obtained from culture after CMV antigen stimulation. The rearrangement joins TRBV28 to TRBJ1-2; D possibly corresponds to TRBD1 (6 bases). The TCR sequence derives from a human donor in good health (CMV status not recorded). Some clones in this sample may be carry-over from other donors' samples. CDR3 sequence reads: CASSSRRGRGRMGYTF. CDR3 bases: TGTGCCAGCAGTTCTCGGCGCGGCAGGGGCCGTATGGGCTACACCTTC.